Listed here are 7 T cell receptor beta chains from one sample, sequenced in a study of T-cell reconstitution after alpha-beta-depleted transplantation in children. The TCRbeta library incorporated unique molecular identifiers. TCRdb independently ran MiXCR on the PCR reads; one entry per CDR3 protein. The data show 360,000 or so distinct CDR3 sequences, roughly 21% seen once. Sequencing used PBMCs from the stem cell graft donor, obtained from the stem cell graft. All receptors come from a human donor who donated a stem cell graft to a child with acute myeloid leukemia.

This chain uses TRBV7-3 with TRBJ2-2; D unclear. Germline CDR1 and CDR2: SGHTA and FQGTGA. V was clipped by 0 bases and J by 7 bases, with 9 bases between them. The length of the CDR3 is 14 residues. The CDR3 loop is CASSLTPWGGELFF. In nucleotides, the CDR3 is TGTGCCAGCAGCTTAACGCCGTGGGGCGGGGAGCTGTTTTTT.

The chain links TRBV28 to TRBJ1-1; D unclear. There are 14 residues in the CDR3. Trimming cost V 1 base and J 7 bases, with 13 bases left between them. Germline loops: CDR1 MDHEN, CDR2 SYDVKM. The CDR3 here is CASSLSTVFYEAFF. CDR3 nucleotide sequence: TGTGCCAGCAGTTTATCCACAGTGTTTTATGAAGCTTTCTTT.

The chain uses TRBV7-9 and TRBJ2-1; unclear D gene. V shed 0 bases and J shed 6 bases, with 6 bases lying between them. The germline V gene encodes CDR1 SEHNR and CDR2 FQNEAQ (reference sequence). CDR3 size: 13 residues. The CDR3 DNA sequence: TGTGCCAGCAGCTTAGCTCATCTCAATGAGCAGTTCTTC. It specifies CASSLAHLNEQFF. The full variable domain, with the rest looked up from reference TRBV7-9 and TRBJ2-1, is DTGVSQNPRHKITKRGQNVTFRCDPISEHNRLYWYRQTLGQGPEFLTYFQNEAQLEKSRLLSDRFSAERPKGSFSTLEIQRTEQGDSAMYLCASSLAHLNEQFFGPGTRLTVL.

This clonotype was counted a few times. This sequence joins TRBV28 and TRBJ2-7, with a weak D call TRBD1 (6 bases). V lost 6 bases, J lost 2 bases, and 8 bases lay in between. CDR1 MDHEN and CDR2 SYDVKM come from the germline V gene. The CDR3 has 12 residues. The CDR3 sequence is CASSGDTYEQYF. The CDR3 DNA reads as TGTGCCAGCAGCGGGGACACCTACGAGCAGTACTTC.

This clonotype occurred a few times. V gene TRBV5-1 combines with J gene TRBJ1-4, with 7 positions matching TRBD1. CDR1 and CDR2 (germline): SGHRS, YFSETQ. V was clipped by 4 bases and J by 5 bases; unmatched bases: 8. This CDR3 is built from 15 residues. The chain's CDR3 is CASSDSGQRNEKLFF. The CDR3 DNA sequence: TGCGCCAGCAGCGATTCGGGACAGCGAAATGAAAAACTGTTTTTT.

This rearrangement joins TRBV20-1 to TRBJ2-7, with D perhaps matching TRBD2 (5 bases). Per the germline V gene, CDR1 is DFQATT and CDR2 is SNEGSKA (reference sequence). The CDR3 spans 13 residues. Trimming cost V 0 bases and J 2 bases, with 8 bases left between them. The CDR3 bases are TGCAGTGCTAGAGACGGACTGGCCTACGAGCAGTACTTC. Its translation is CSARDGLAYEQYF.

This clonotype has just a few counts. The rearrangement joins TRBV5-6 to TRBJ2-3; 11 nucleotides match TRBD2. The CDR3 covers 16 residues. Looked up from germline, CDR1 is SGHDT and CDR2 is YYEEEE. V shed 0 bases and J 6 bases; nucleotides not matched to a gene: 6. The CDR3 protein is CASSLVLAGDWDTQYF. Written as DNA, the CDR3 is TGTGCCAGCAGCTTGGTACTAGCGGGAGATTGGGATACGCAGTATTTT.